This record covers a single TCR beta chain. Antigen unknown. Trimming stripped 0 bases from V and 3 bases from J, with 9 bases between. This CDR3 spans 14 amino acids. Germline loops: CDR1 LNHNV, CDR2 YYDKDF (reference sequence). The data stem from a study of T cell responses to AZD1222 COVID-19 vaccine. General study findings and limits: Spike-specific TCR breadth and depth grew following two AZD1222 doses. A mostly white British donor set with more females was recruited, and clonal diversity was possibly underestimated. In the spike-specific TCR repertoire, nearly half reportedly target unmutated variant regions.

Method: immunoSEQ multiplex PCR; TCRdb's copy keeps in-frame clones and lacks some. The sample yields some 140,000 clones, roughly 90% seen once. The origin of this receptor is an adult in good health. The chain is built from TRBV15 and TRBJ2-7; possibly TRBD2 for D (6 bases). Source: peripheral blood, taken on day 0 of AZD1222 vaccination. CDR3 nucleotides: TGTGCCACCAGCAGAGACCGGGACTTCTACGAGCAGTACTTC. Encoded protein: CATSRDRDFYEQYF.